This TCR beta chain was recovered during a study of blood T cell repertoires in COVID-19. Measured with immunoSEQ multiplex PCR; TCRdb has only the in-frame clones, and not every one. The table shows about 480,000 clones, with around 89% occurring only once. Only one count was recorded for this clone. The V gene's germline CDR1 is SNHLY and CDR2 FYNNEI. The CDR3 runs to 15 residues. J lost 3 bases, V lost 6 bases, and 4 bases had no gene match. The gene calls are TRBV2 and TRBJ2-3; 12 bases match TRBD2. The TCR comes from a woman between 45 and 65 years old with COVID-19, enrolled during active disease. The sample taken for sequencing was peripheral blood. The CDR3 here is CASRRTSGGTDTQYF. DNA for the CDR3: TGTGCCAGCAGAAGAACTAGCGGGGGGACAGATACGCAGTATTTT.